Listed here are 29 T cell receptor beta chains from one sample, sequenced in a study of blood T cell repertoires in COVID-19. TCRdb's copy holds only in-frame clones and misses some; the assay was immunoSEQ multiplex PCR. The sample consists of 130,000 to 150,000 clones, more than 60% of them appearing once. What was sequenced was peripheral blood. These receptors were collected from a woman between 55 and 75 years old with acute or convalescent COVID-19.

V gene TRBV11-2 combines with J gene TRBJ1-1; D unclear. Germline V gives CDR1 SGHAT, CDR2 FQNNGV. V was clipped by 6 bases and J by 6 bases, with 23 bases between them. The CDR3 spans 16 residues. The CDR3 bases are TGTGCCAGCAGAAAGGAAATCGGGGTCTTTCACTCTGAAGCTTTCTTT. Translation gives CASRKEIGVFHSEAFF.

The J gene is TRBJ1-1, the V gene TRBV19; 8 bases align to TRBD1. With 7 bases clipped from V and 11 bases from J, the junction kept 12 bases outside the gene matches. This CDR3 contains 13 residues. CDR1 and CDR2 from the germline V gene are LNHDA and SQIVND (reference sequence). The CDR3 reads CASTNTGGPRAFF. The CDR3 DNA reads TGTGCCAGTACCAATACAGGGGGGCCGAGGGCTTTCTTT.

The chain has TRBV6-5 and TRBJ2-7; D might be TRBD1 (6 bases). CDR1 MNHEY and CDR2 SVGAGI come from the germline V gene. CDR3 length: 13 amino acids. The V and J ends lost 5 bases and 1 base respectively, with 9 bases between them. The CDR3 DNA reads TGTGCCAGCAGTCCGACAGGATCCTACGAGCAGTACTTC. This codes for CASSPTGSYEQYF.

This chain's CDR3 is CASSELFREDNEQFF. CDR3 DNA: TGTGCCAGCAGTGAACTCTTCCGGGAGGACAATGAGCAGTTCTTC. The gene calls are TRBV25-1 and TRBJ2-1; 7 positions agree with TRBD2. The J segment lost 5 bases and the V segment lost 2 bases, leaving 6 bases of the junction unmatched. Germline loops: CDR1 MGHDK, CDR2 SYGVNS. The CDR3 runs 15 residues. Full variable domain (remainder filled in from reference TRBV25-1 and TRBJ2-1): EADIYQTPRYLVIGTGKKITLECSQTMGHDKMYWYQQDPGMELHLIHYSYGVNSTEKGDLSSESTVSRIRTEHFPLTLESARPSHTSQYLCASSELFREDNEQFFGPGTRLTVL.

The V call is TRBV6-5, the J call TRBJ2-7; D gene ambiguous. Germline CDR1 and CDR2: MNHEY and SVGAGI. The V and J ends lost 8 bases and 6 bases respectively, with 17 bases between them. The CDR3 totals 13 residues. Here the CDR3 reads CASAQVAIGEQYF. The CDR3 nucleotides are TGTGCCAGCGCCCAGGTGGCAATCGGCGAGCAGTACTTC.

This clone has more than one count but fewer than ten. In DNA form, the CDR3 reads TGTGCCAGCAGCTCCTTCCCATTAGAAACTCTCTCGGGGACTGAAGCTTTCTTT. This translates into CASSSFPLETLSGTEAFF. The chain has TRBV5-4 and TRBJ1-1; D not certain. The germline V gene has CDR1 SGHNT and CDR2 YYREEE (reference sequence). The CDR3 has 18 amino acids. The V gene lost 3 bases and the J gene lost 5 bases, with 26 bases spanning the gap.

This chain connects TRBV15 to TRBJ1-2; weak D call: TRBD1 (6 bases). This CDR3 contains 15 residues. Germline assignment: CDR1 LNHNV and CDR2 YYDKDF (reference sequence). V shed 2 bases and J shed 5 bases, with 15 bases lying between them. CDR3 DNA: TGTGCCACCAGCAGATGGGGGCAGGGGTATTATGGCTACACCTTC. Translated: CATSRWGQGYYGYTF.

The rearrangement uses TRBV27 and TRBJ2-1; 10 bases line up with TRBD2. The CDR3 loop spans 19 amino acids. Looked up from germline, CDR1 is MNHEY and CDR2 is SMNVEV (reference sequence). With V trimmed by 4 bases and J by 6 bases, 18 bases remained unmatched. Written as DNA, the CDR3 is TGTGCCAGCAGTTCCCTCCTCTTGGGTAGCGGGAGGTATCGCAATGAGCAGTTCTTC. It yields the protein CASSSLLLGSGRYRNEQFF.

The chain recombines TRBV7-8 with TRBJ2-1; TRBD2 matches at 7 bases. Germline V gives CDR1 SGHVS, CDR2 FQNEAQ. Germline trimming cut 3 bases from V and 8 bases from J; bases unmatched to any gene: 10. The length of the CDR3 is 15 residues. CDR3 sequence: CASSFYPGRSDEQFF. DNA for the CDR3: TGTGCCAGCAGCTTCTATCCCGGGAGGTCCGATGAGCAGTTCTTC.

The chain joins TRBV11-2 to TRBJ2-7, with 9 bases that match TRBD2. V was clipped by 4 bases and J by 3 bases; unmatched bases: 7. This CDR3 is built from 15 residues. Germline V gene sequence: CDR1 SGHAT, CDR2 FQNNGV. CDR3 in amino acids: CASSSNSGSVYEQYF. The DNA of the CDR3 is TGTGCCAGCAGCTCTAATAGCGGGAGTGTCTACGAGCAGTACTTC.

This clone was observed a single time. The chain couples TRBV6-5 to TRBJ1-4, with no clear D. V was clipped by 8 bases and J by 2 bases, with 15 bases between them. The CDR3 has 15 residues. Germline V gene lookup returns CDR1 MNHEY and CDR2 SVGAGI. CDR3 in amino acids: CASSVVGATNEKLFF. The DNA of the CDR3 is TGTGCCAGCTCGGTAGTCGGTGCGACTAATGAAAAACTGTTTTTT.

The rearrangement joins TRBV13 to TRBJ2-1, with 10 bases aligning to TRBD2. Per the germline V gene, CDR1 is PRHDT and CDR2 is FYEKMQ (reference sequence). There are 18 residues in the CDR3. V lost 5 bases to trimming and J lost 0 bases; unmatched junction nucleotides: 10. Written as DNA, the CDR3 is TGTGCCAGCAGCGTTCAGGGTTCTAGCGGGAGCTCCTACAATGAGCAGTTCTTC. Encoded protein: CASSVQGSSGSSYNEQFF.

In the case of this clone: Other nucleotide sequences in the sample specify the same CDR3. The V gene is TRBV5-1, the J gene TRBJ2-7; the match to TRBD1 covers 10 bases. The junction had 2 bases not matched to a gene; V was cut back by 4 bases and J by 4 bases. Germline CDR1 SGHRS, CDR2 YFSETQ. This CDR3 spans 13 amino acids. CDR3 region: CASSRDRGYEQYF. Written as DNA, the CDR3 is TGCGCCAGCAGCCGGGACAGGGGATACGAGCAGTACTTC.

This clone came up once. The rearrangement uses TRBV3-1 (or the pseudogene TRBV3-2) and TRBJ2-7; TRBD1 might be the D (6 bases). With 9 bases removed from V and 5 bases from J, the gap between germline ends came to 17 bases. Germline V gene lookup returns CDR1 LGHDT and CDR2 YNNKEL (reference sequence). The CDR3 runs 13 residues. In DNA, the CDR3 is TGTGCCAGTAGAAGGGGGATTGTAGACGAGCAGTACTTC. Protein: CASRRGIVDEQYF.

About this clone: Germline is not matched at one junction end, which may reflect a read error. This chain joins TRBV7-7 and TRBJ2-1, with D possibly matching TRBD2 (6 bases). CDR1 SSHAT and CDR2 FNYEAQ come from the germline V gene (reference sequence). This CDR3 is 13 amino acids long. CDR3 sequence reads: CASSLAASNEQFF. The DNA for the CDR3 is TGTGCTAGCAGCTTAGCGGCCTCTAATGAGCAGTTCTTC.

This clone was recorded only once. The rearrangement joins TRBV30 to TRBJ2-7; 13 bases agree with TRBD2. Per germline, CDR1 GTSNPN and CDR2 SVGIG (reference sequence). V gave up 1 base and J gave up 3 bases; unmatched junction bases: 3. The CDR3 spans 15 residues. The CDR3 region has the DNA TGTGCCTGGAGTGGGGGACTAGCGGGAAACTACGAGCAGTACTTC. Protein: CAWSGGLAGNYEQYF.

This clone was seen only a few times. The chain combines TRBV27 with TRBJ1-1; 9 nucleotides line up with TRBD1. Germline CDR1 is MNHEY and CDR2 is SMNVEV (reference sequence). The CDR3 totals 15 residues. Trimming cost V 6 bases and J 7 bases; bases outside gene matches: 12. As DNA, the CDR3 is TGTGCCAGCAGCTCACTACAGGGGGCATCAATTGAAGCTTTCTTT. Encoded protein: CASSSLQGASIEAFF.

The J gene is TRBJ2-1, the V gene TRBV5-1; 7 positions agree with TRBD2. Germline V gives CDR1 SGHRS, CDR2 YFSETQ. The V gene end was trimmed by 4 bases and the J gene end by 3 bases; junction bases not matched to a gene: 7. This CDR3 spans 15 amino acids. The CDR3 nucleotides are TGCGCCAGCAGCCCGCTAGCGGAGGACTACAATGAGCAGTTCTTC. Protein product: CASSPLAEDYNEQFF.

This CDR3 reads CASSFSQKPGGNEQFF. CDR3 DNA: TGTGCCAGCAGTTTCTCTCAGAAGCCCGGGGGGAATGAGCAGTTCTTC. The chain combines TRBV28 with TRBJ2-1; 7 bases are a match to TRBD2. The CDR3 consists of 16 residues. CDR1 and CDR2 from the germline V gene are MDHEN and SYDVKM. The J segment lost 7 bases and the V segment lost 3 bases, leaving 12 bases of the junction unmatched.

This chain uses TRBV5-1 with TRBJ2-7, with a possible D match to TRBD2 (5 bases). CDR1 is SGHRS and CDR2 is YFSETQ in the germline V gene. The CDR3 totals 15 residues. V lost 1 base and J 8 bases, leaving 19 bases between the germline ends. CDR3 region: CASSLSSGRVLQQYF. CDR3 coding DNA: TGCGCCAGCAGCTTGTCCAGCGGCCGAGTACTACAGCAGTACTTC.

The V call is TRBV13, the J call TRBJ2-7; 8 bases map to TRBD2. The CDR3 is 15 residues long. V was pared by 0 bases and J by 2 bases, with 3 bases of the junction left unmatched. The germline gives CDR1 PRHDT, CDR2 FYEKMQ (reference sequence). CDR3 sequence: CASSLGSGGPYEQYF. The CDR3 DNA sequence: TGTGCCAGCAGCTTAGGCTCGGGAGGGCCCTACGAGCAGTACTTC.

The chain combines TRBV19 with TRBJ2-1, with D perhaps matching TRBD2 (5 bases). CDR1 and CDR2 from the germline V gene are LNHDA and SQIVND (reference sequence). The CDR3 sequence is 17 residues long. V shed 6 bases and J shed 0 bases, with 18 bases lying between them. CDR3 amino acids: CASSLGRGSLSYNEQFF. The CDR3 nucleotides are TGTGCCAGTAGCCTAGGGCGAGGGAGCCTCTCCTACAATGAGCAGTTCTTC.

The chain recombines TRBV10-1 with TRBJ1-1; possibly TRBD1 for D (6 bases). The ends were cut back, 3 bases at V and 0 bases at J, with 20 bases in the middle. Looked up from germline, CDR1 is WNHNN and CDR2 is SYGVQD (reference sequence). This CDR3 has 18 amino acids. The CDR3 nucleotides read TGCGCCAGCAGTGACGTCTGGGGGGGGCGTCAGATGAACACTGAAGCTTTCTTT. Its translation: CASSDVWGGRQMNTEAFF.

This chain links TRBV4-2 with TRBJ2-3, with a tentative D call TRBD1 (6 bases). V was clipped by 4 bases and J by 1 base, with 24 bases between them. This CDR3 is 19 amino acids long. Germline V CDR1 and CDR2: LGHNA, YNFKEQ. CDR3 nucleotide sequence: TGTGCCAGCAGCCCAGGGGTCGTTGGAGGCCAGGTCGGCACAGATACGCAGTATTTT. It translates to CASSPGVVGGQVGTDTQYF.

The rearrangement joins TRBV28 to TRBJ1-5; the match to TRBD1 covers 8 bases. The CDR3 loop spans 16 amino acids. V lost 3 bases to trimming and J lost 0 bases; unmatched junction nucleotides: 4. Germline assignment: CDR1 MDHEN and CDR2 SYDVKM. CDR3 nucleotide sequence: TGTGCCAGCAGTTTTTTGGACAGGGCTAGCAATCAGCCCCAGCATTTT. Translating gives CASSFLDRASNQPQHF.

The chain links TRBV3-1 (or the pseudogene TRBV3-2) to TRBJ2-2, with TRBD1 matching over 8 bases. Germline V lookup: CDR1 LGHDT, CDR2 YNNKEL (reference sequence). The CDR3 contains 17 residues. V shed 4 bases and J 0 bases; nucleotides not matched to a gene: 7. CDR3 DNA sequence: TGTGCCAGCAGCCGGACCCCAGGGGGCGCGAACACCGGGGAGCTGTTTTTT. Its translation: CASSRTPGGANTGELFF.

The rearrangement joins TRBV27 to TRBJ2-3, with D maybe TRBD2 (6 bases). Germline CDR1 and CDR2: MNHEY and SMNVEV (reference sequence). The CDR3 has 17 residues. V lost 5 bases and J lost 0, with 18 bases in between. The CDR3 reads CASSTWGGGISTDTQYF. The CDR3 bases are TGTGCCAGCAGTACCTGGGGTGGCGGGATAAGCACAGATACGCAGTATTTT.

This clone was counted only a few times. J is TRBJ2-7 and V is TRBV27; TRBD2 matches at 10 bases. The germline V gene encodes CDR1 MNHEY and CDR2 SMNVEV (reference sequence). Losses at the gene ends were 3 bases for V and 3 bases for J; bases not matched to a gene: 2. The CDR3 consists of 14 residues. Here the CDR3 DNA reads TGTGCCAGCAGTTTTCTAGCGGGAGTCTACGAGCAGTACTTC. Amino acids: CASSFLAGVYEQYF.

The chain carries TRBV19 and TRBJ2-5; 7 positions agree with TRBD2. CDR1 and CDR2 (germline): LNHDA, SQIVND (reference sequence). V dropped 2 bases and J dropped 5; count of bases not matched to a gene: 20. This CDR3 is built from 19 residues. The chain's CDR3 is CASSILNRKGTTMVETQYF. CDR3 DNA sequence: TGTGCCAGTAGTATATTAAATAGAAAAGGGACTACCATGGTGGAGACCCAGTACTTC.